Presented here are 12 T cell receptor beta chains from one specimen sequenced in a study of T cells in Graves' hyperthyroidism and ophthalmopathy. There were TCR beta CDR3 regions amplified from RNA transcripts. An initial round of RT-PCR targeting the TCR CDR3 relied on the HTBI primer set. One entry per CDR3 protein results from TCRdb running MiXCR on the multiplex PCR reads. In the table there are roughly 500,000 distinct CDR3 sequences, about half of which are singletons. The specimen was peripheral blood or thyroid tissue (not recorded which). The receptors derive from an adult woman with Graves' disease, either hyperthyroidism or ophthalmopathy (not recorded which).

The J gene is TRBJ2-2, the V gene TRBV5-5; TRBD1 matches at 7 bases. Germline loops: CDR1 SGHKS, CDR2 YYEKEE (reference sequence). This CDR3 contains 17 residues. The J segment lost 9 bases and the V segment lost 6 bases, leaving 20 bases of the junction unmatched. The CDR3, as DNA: TGTGCCAGCAACCCTTCCGGGACAGCTCTTGTCTTCCGGGAGCTGTTTTTT. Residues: CASNPSGTALVFRELFF.

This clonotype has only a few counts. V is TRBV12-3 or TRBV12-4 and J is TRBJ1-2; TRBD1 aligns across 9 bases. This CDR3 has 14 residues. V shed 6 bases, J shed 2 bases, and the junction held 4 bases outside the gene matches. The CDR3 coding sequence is TGTGCCAGCAGGCCAGGGACAGGGAACTATGGCTACACCTTC. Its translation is CASRPGTGNYGYTF.

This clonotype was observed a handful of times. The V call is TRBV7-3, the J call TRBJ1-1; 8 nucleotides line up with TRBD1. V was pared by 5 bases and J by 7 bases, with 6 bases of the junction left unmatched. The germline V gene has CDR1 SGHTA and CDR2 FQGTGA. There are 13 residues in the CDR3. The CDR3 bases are TGTGCCAGCAGCCCCAGACAGGGGTATGAAGCTTTCTTT. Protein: CASSPRQGYEAFF. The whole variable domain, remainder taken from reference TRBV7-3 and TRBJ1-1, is GAGVSQTPSNKVTEKGKYVELRCDPISGHTALYWYRQSLGQGPEFLIYFQGTGAADDSGLPNDRFFAVRPEGSVSTLKIQRTERGDSAVYLCASSPRQGYEAFFGQGTRLTVV.

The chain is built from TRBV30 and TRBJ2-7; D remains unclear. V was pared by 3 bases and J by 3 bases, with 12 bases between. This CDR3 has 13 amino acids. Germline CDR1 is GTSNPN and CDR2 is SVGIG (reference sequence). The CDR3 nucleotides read TGTGCCTGGAGCCGTACCTGGGGCTACGAGCAGTACTTC. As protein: CAWSRTWGYEQYF.

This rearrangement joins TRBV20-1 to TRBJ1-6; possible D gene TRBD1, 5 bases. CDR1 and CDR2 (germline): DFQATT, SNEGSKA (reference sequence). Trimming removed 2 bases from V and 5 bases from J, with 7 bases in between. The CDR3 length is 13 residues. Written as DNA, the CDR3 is TGCAGTGCTAGAAAGACAGATAATTCACCCCTCCACTTT. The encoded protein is CSARKTDNSPLHF.

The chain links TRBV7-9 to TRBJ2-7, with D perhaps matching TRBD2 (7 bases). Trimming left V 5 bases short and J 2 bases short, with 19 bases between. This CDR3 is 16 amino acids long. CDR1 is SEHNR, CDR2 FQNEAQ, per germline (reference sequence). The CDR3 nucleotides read TGTGCCAGCAGCCCTGAGGGGGAGGGCCGCCCCTACGAGCAGTACTTC. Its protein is CASSPEGEGRPYEQYF.

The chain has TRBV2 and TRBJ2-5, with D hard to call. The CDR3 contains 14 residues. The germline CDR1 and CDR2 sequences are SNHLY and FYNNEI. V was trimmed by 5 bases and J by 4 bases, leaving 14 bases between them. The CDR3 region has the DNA TGTGCCAGCAGTCCCCGACCCTGGGGAGAGACCCAGTACTTC. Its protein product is CASSPRPWGETQYF.

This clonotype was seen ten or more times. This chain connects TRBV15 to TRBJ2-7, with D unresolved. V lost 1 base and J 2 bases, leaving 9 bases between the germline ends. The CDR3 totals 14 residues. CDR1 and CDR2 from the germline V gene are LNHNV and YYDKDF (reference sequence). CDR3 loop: CATSRVAPTYEQYF. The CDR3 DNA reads TGTGCCACCAGCAGAGTAGCCCCTACCTACGAGCAGTACTTC.

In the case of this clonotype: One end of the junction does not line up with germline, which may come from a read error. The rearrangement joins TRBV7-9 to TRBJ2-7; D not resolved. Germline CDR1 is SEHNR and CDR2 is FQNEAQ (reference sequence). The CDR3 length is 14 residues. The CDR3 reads CASILLNPSYKQYF. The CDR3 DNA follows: TGTGCCAGCATCTTGCTAAACCCCTCCTACAAGCAGTACTTC.

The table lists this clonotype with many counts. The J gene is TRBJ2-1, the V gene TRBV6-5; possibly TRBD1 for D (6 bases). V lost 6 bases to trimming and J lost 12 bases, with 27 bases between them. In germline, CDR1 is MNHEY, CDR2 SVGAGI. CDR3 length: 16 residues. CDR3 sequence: CASSPRGTPSPVRQFF. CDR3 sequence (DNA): TGTGCCAGCAGCCCCCGTGGGACACCCTCCCCGGTTAGGCAGTTCTTC.

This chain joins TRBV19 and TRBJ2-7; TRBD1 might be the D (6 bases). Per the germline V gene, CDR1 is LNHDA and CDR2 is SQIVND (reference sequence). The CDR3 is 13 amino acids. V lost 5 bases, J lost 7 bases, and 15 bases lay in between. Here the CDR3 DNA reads TGTGCCAGTAGTCGGGACAAGGCCGCAGAGCAGTACTTC. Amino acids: CASSRDKAAEQYF. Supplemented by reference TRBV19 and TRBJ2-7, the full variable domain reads DGGITQSPKYLFRKEGQNVTLSCEQNLNHDAMYWYRQDPGQGLRLIYYSQIVNDFQKGDIAEGYSVSREKKESFPLTVTSAQKNPTAFYLCASSRDKAAEQYFGPGTRLTVT.

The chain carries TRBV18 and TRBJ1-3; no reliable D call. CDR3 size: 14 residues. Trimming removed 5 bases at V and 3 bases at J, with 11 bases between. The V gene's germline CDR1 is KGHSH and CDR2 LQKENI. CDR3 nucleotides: TGTGCCAGCTCATCAAGGGAAGATGGAAACACCATATATTTT. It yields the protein CASSSREDGNTIYF.